The 10 T cell receptor beta chains given below trace back to one sample, sequenced in a study of identical twins. From the 5' RACE reads, TCRdb called clonotypes with MiXCR, one entry per CDR3 protein. The table includes 230,000 or so distinct CDR3 sequences, about 8% detected once. Separately, the same data were catalogued under a study of yellow fever vaccine responses in identical twins.

The source material was CD8+ T cells sorted from blood. These receptors originate from a woman under 30 in good health.

The sample holds a few counts of this clonotype. The chain combines TRBV9 with TRBJ1-6; 7 nucleotides agree with TRBD1. This CDR3 region has 16 residues. Germline values: CDR1 SGDLS, CDR2 YYNGEE. V gave up 4 bases and J gave up 0 bases; unmatched junction bases: 4. The CDR3 DNA follows: TGTGCCAGCAGCCCGGGACAGAGCTCCTATAATTCACCCCTCCACTTT. This encodes CASSPGQSSYNSPLHF.

The chain combines TRBV7-6 with TRBJ2-7; D is undetermined. CDR1 and CDR2 (germline): SGHVS, FNYEAQ. The CDR3 totals 14 residues. Trimming removed 0 bases from V and 3 bases from J, with 9 bases in between. This CDR3 reads CASSLAGTVYEQYF. CDR3 sequence (DNA): TGTGCCAGCAGCTTAGCAGGTACAGTCTACGAGCAGTACTTC.

The chain recombines TRBV4-3 with TRBJ2-7, with unresolved D. CDR1 and CDR2 (germline): LGHNA, YSLEER. CDR3 length: 14 residues. V was pared by 0 bases and J by 2 bases, with 8 bases between. In DNA form, the CDR3 reads TGCGCCAGCAGCCAAGATCGCTCAACCTACGAGCAGTACTTC. Amino acids: CASSQDRSTYEQYF.

This clonotype was seen many times. The rearrangement joins TRBV4-3 to TRBJ2-5; D is ambiguous. CDR1 and CDR2 from the germline V gene are LGHNA and YSLEER. There are 13 residues in the CDR3. V was clipped by 8 bases and J by 0 bases, with 10 bases between them. CDR3 coding DNA: TGCGCCAGCTCAACAGTGTACCAAGAGACCCAGTACTTC. Amino acid sequence: CASSTVYQETQYF.

This clonotype was seen repeatedly, ten times or more. The chain employs TRBV11-1 and TRBJ1-6; the match to TRBD1 covers 7 bases. Germline V gives CDR1 SGHAT, CDR2 FQDESV (reference sequence). Trimming at V came to 3 bases and at J to 0 bases, leaving 8 bases not matched to a gene. This CDR3 contains 18 residues. The CDR3 nucleotides read TGTGCCAGCAGCTTGGGGCAGACAGGGTTCTCCTATAATTCACCCCTCCACTTT. As protein: CASSLGQTGFSYNSPLHF.

The J gene is TRBJ2-3, the V gene TRBV3-1; 12 positions agree with TRBD2. The CDR3 is 16 amino acids. V dropped 3 bases and J dropped 4; count of bases not matched to a gene: 5. Per the germline V gene, CDR1 is LGHDT and CDR2 is YNNKEL (reference sequence). The CDR3 loop is CASSHPSGRAPDTQYF. Written as DNA, the CDR3 is TGTGCCAGCAGCCACCCTAGCGGGAGGGCCCCAGATACGCAGTATTTT.

This clonotype has only a few counts. V usage is TRBV30 and J usage is TRBJ2-1, with TRBD2 identical over 9 bases. The CDR3 has 15 residues. CDR1 and CDR2 from the germline V gene are GTSNPN and SVGIG (reference sequence). V trimming: 4 bases; J trimming: 5 bases; junction bases outside the gene matches: 9. CDR3 loop: CAWTLGIAGDNEQFF. In nucleotides, the CDR3 is TGTGCCTGGACCCTCGGAATAGCGGGGGACAATGAGCAGTTCTTC.

The rearrangement uses TRBV11-2 and TRBJ2-1; 11 nucleotides align to TRBD2. The CDR3 is 19 amino acids. Trimming at V came to 5 bases and at J to 2 bases, leaving 14 bases not matched to a gene. Germline values: CDR1 SGHAT, CDR2 FQNNGV. The chain's CDR3 is CASSTISGGAGVAYNEQFF. The DNA for the CDR3 is TGTGCCAGCAGCACGATTAGCGGGGGGGCCGGGGTCGCCTACAATGAGCAGTTCTTC.

The rearrangement links TRBV5-1 to TRBJ2-7; 7 nucleotides line up with TRBD2. CDR3 length equals 15 residues. Germline-derived CDR1 and CDR2 are SGHRS and YFSETQ. J lost 5 bases, V lost 6 bases, and 14 bases had no gene match. The CDR3 DNA reads TGCGCCAGCAACGACCTAGAGGGAGGGACGGACGAGCAGTACTTC. Encoded protein: CASNDLEGGTDEQYF. The whole variable domain, remainder taken from reference TRBV5-1 and TRBJ2-7, is KAGVTQTPRYLIKTRGQQVTLSCSPISGHRSVSWYQQTPGQGLQFLFEYFSETQRNKGNFPGRFSGRQFSNSRSEMNVSTLELGDSALYLCASNDLEGGTDEQYFGPGTRLTVT.

This clonotype was seen a few times. The chain has TRBV20-1 and TRBJ2-7; 8 bases fit TRBD1. This CDR3 comprises 12 residues. The germline gives CDR1 DFQATT, CDR2 SNEGSKA (reference sequence). With V trimmed by 6 bases and J by 5 bases, 6 bases remained unmatched. This chain's CDR3 is CSARTGLDEQYF. CDR3 in DNA: TGCAGTGCCAGGACAGGGTTGGACGAGCAGTACTTC.